This is a list of T cell receptor beta chains from one sample in a study of T cells in Graves' hyperthyroidism and ophthalmopathy. MiXCR, applied by TCRdb to the multiplex PCR reads, yields one record per CDR3 protein. Altogether roughly 200,000 distinct CDR3 sequences are present, around 17% being singletons, with the ten largest covering about 45%. Material: blood. These receptors all stem from a man aged 35 to 55 with Graves' hyperthyroidism. Each CDR3 is given with its conserved first and last residue.

CDR3	V	J
CATAKRDGGSDTGELFF	TRBV24-1	TRBJ2-2
CASSGTGGDYGYTF	TRBV6-2/TRBV6-3	TRBJ1-2
CASSLRAGQPQHF	TRBV7-2	TRBJ1-5
CASSRGGLGAGNTEAFF	TRBV7-2	TRBJ1-1
CASSPADRGPEKLFF	TRBV7-9	TRBJ1-4
CASSLLNGQGPGQPQHF	TRBV27	TRBJ1-5
CASSPGFSTGGADTQYF	TRBV7-2	TRBJ2-3
CASSQGALPGPDSGNTIYF	TRBV4-2	TRBJ1-3
CASSPTSTNEKLFF	TRBV12-3/TRBV12-4	TRBJ1-4
CASSLALGEGDIQYF	TRBV7-2	TRBJ2-4
CASSPDRTGANVLTF	TRBV3-1	TRBJ2-6
CASTNRGTGGGGYTF	TRBV12-3/TRBV12-4	TRBJ1-2
CASSRDRGYEQYF	TRBV27	TRBJ2-7
CATSREGGGRGYTF	TRBV15	TRBJ1-2
CASSWEGRRNTGELFF	TRBV5-1	TRBJ2-2
CASTLYMNTEAFF	TRBV2	TRBJ1-1
CATSEELSGNEQFF	TRBV24-1	TRBJ2-1
CASSYYPDRKNTEAFF	TRBV6-2/TRBV6-3	TRBJ1-1
CASSLRLAGANTGELFF	TRBV27	TRBJ2-2
CSARPQDSPLHF	TRBV20-1	TRBJ1-6
CASSVGTSRAGELFF	TRBV28	TRBJ2-2
CASSPSRDTQYF	TRBV18	TRBJ2-3
CASSESRGKDQPQHF	TRBV6-1	TRBJ1-5
CAWSPPGDLNQPQHF	TRBV30	TRBJ1-5
CASSPRQGPYGYTF	TRBV18	TRBJ1-2